The 22 T cell receptor beta chains below were found in one sample sequenced in a study of shared clonotypes between healthy human individuals. The data were produced by immunoSEQ multiplex PCR, yet TCRdb's version contains in-frame clones alone and is incomplete. The sample records a few million clones, around 94% being singletons. The sequenced sample consisted of naive CD4+ T cells sorted from blood. The subset was: CD45RA+ positively selected. The receptors were sampled from a man aged 18 to 29 in good health.

V usage is TRBV6-7 and J usage is TRBJ1-2; TRBD1 aligns across 7 bases. TRBV6-7 is marked as an open reading frame, function uncertain. The CDR3 has 18 amino acids. V was clipped by 2 bases and J by 5 bases; unmatched bases: 17. Here the CDR3 DNA reads TGTGCCAGCAGTTACAGGGGACAGCAGATAGACGAATTTTATGGCTACACCTTC. This encodes CASSYRGQQIDEFYGYTF.

The chain joins TRBV5-4 to TRBJ1-1; 8 bases are shared with TRBD1. The CDR3 totals 15 residues. V trimming: 2 bases; J trimming: 4 bases; junction bases outside the gene matches: 7. The germline CDR1 and CDR2 sequences are SGHNT and YYREEE (reference sequence). CDR3 loop: CASSFDQGAFTEAFF. Written as DNA, the CDR3 is TGTGCCAGCAGCTTTGATCAGGGGGCGTTCACTGAAGCTTTCTTT.

The chain is built from TRBV28 and TRBJ2-7, with 7 bases fitting TRBD1. This CDR3 comprises 16 residues. Germline lookup yields CDR1 MDHEN and CDR2 SYDVKM. V lost 7 bases, J lost 0 bases, and 12 bases stayed unmatched. The CDR3 spells CASTPNPGQTSYEQYF. The CDR3 bases are TGTGCCAGCACCCCAAATCCGGGACAGACCTCCTACGAGCAGTACTTC.

Details on this clone: The sample carries other DNA sequences with the same CDR3. V and J are TRBV18 and TRBJ1-6, with D perhaps matching TRBD1 (5 bases). CDR1 and CDR2 (germline): KGHSH, LQKENI. Trimming shortened V by 6 bases and J by 7 bases, and 13 bases separated the two germline ends. This CDR3 region has 14 residues. The CDR3 nucleotides are TGTGCCAGCTCGCCCTCAGGGACGAATTCACCCCTCCACTTT. This sequence encodes CASSPSGTNSPLHF. Combining the CDR3 with reference TRBV18 and TRBJ1-6 gives the whole variable domain NAGVMQNPRHLVRRRGQEARLRCSPMKGHSHVYWYRQLPEEGLKFMVYLQKENIIDESGMPKERFSAEFPKEGPSILRIQQVVRGDSAAYFCASSPSGTNSPLHFGNGTRLTVT.

V usage is TRBV10-3 and J usage is TRBJ2-7; TRBD1 agrees at 10 bases. Germline V gene lookup returns CDR1 ENHRY and CDR2 SYGVKD. The CDR3 extends over 14 amino acids. The ends lost 9 bases at V and 3 bases at J; junction bases unmatched: 8. The CDR3 spells CAISSGTGVYEQYF. The CDR3 DNA reads as TGTGCCATTAGTTCGGGGACAGGGGTCTACGAGCAGTACTTC.

This chain connects TRBV21-1 to TRBJ2-3; TRBD1 is the table's D call and was not checked against the DNA. TRBV21-1 is an annotated pseudogene. The CDR3 has 12 amino acids. DNA of the CDR3: TGTGCCAGCAGCAAACAGGGTGATACGCAGTATTTT. It specifies CASSKQGDTQYF.

J is TRBJ1-1 and V is TRBV6-5, with a tentative D call TRBD1 (6 bases). This CDR3 has 14 residues. The germline V and J ends were trimmed by 2 bases and 5 bases, with 12 bases remaining between them. Germline values: CDR1 MNHEY, CDR2 SVGAGI. The CDR3 is CASSYGGGLTEAFF. CDR3 nucleotide sequence: TGTGCCAGCAGTTACGGGGGGGGCCTGACTGAAGCTTTCTTT.

J is TRBJ1-6 and V is TRBV5-4; a weak D match, TRBD1 (6 bases). The germline CDR1 and CDR2 sequences are SGHNT and YYREEE (reference sequence). This CDR3 has 16 residues. V was clipped by 4 bases and J by 10 bases, with 21 bases between them. The CDR3 DNA reads TGTGCCAGCAGCCAACCCAACAGGGAGGGTAGGTCACCCCTCCACTTT. Translated, it gives CASSQPNREGRSPLHF.

The chain has TRBV25-1 and TRBJ1-2; perhaps TRBD1 as D (6 bases). This CDR3 spans 13 amino acids. Trimming shortened V by 6 bases and J by 7 bases, and 15 bases separated the two germline ends. From germline, CDR1 is MGHDK and CDR2 SYGVNS. The CDR3 protein is CASSQVGAGGYTF. CDR3 sequence (DNA): TGTGCCAGCAGCCAGGTGGGGGCTGGTGGCTACACCTTC.

The genes are TRBV4-1 and TRBJ2-5, with D possibly matching TRBD2 (5 bases). CDR1 and CDR2 (germline): MGHRA, YSYEKL. V was trimmed by 3 bases and J by 11 bases, leaving 10 bases between them. This CDR3 comprises 11 residues. The CDR3 here is CASSQYERQYF. CDR3 in DNA: TGCGCCAGCAGCCAGTATGAGCGGCAGTACTTC.

V gene TRBV5-1 combines with J gene TRBJ1-4, with D perhaps matching TRBD1 (5 bases). Germline V gene sequence: CDR1 SGHRS, CDR2 YFSETQ. V lost 1 base and J lost 8, with 18 bases in between. This CDR3 has 16 amino acids. CDR3 protein: CASSLLNAGFTEKLFF. In DNA, the CDR3 is TGCGCCAGCAGCTTGTTGAATGCAGGGTTCACCGAAAAACTGTTTTTT. The full variable domain, completed using reference TRBV5-1 and TRBJ1-4, is KAGVTQTPRYLIKTRGQQVTLSCSPISGHRSVSWYQQTPGQGLQFLFEYFSETQRNKGNFPGRFSGRQFSNSRSEMNVSTLELGDSALYLCASSLLNAGFTEKLFFGSGTQLSVL.

The CDR3 loop reads CASSEPASYNEKLFF. CDR3 DNA sequence: TGTGCCAGCAGTGAACCCGCGAGTTATAATGAAAAACTGTTTTTT. The V and J genes are TRBV6-1 and TRBJ1-4; no firm D call. CDR3 length: 15 residues. Germline V lookup: CDR1 MNHNS, CDR2 SASEGT. Trimming cost V 2 bases and J 4 bases, with 11 bases left between them.

J is TRBJ2-7 and V is TRBV7-9; D could derive from TRBD1 or TRBD2 (5 bases each). This CDR3 has 16 amino acids. Trimming stripped 4 bases from V and 1 base from J, with 17 bases between. The germline V gene encodes CDR1 SEHNR and CDR2 FQNEAQ (reference sequence). CDR3 in amino acids: CASSSVIVGTSYEQYF. The DNA for the CDR3 is TGTGCCAGCAGCTCCGTCATCGTGGGGACGTCCTACGAGCAGTACTTC.

The chain employs TRBV6-1 and TRBJ2-2, with D uncertain. There are 15 residues in the CDR3. Trimming removed 5 bases from V and 1 base from J, with 11 bases in between. Germline V gives CDR1 MNHNS, CDR2 SASEGT. The CDR3 DNA sequence: TGTGCCAGCAGTAGTAAGACGGGGAACACCGGGGAGCTGTTTTTT. This codes for CASSSKTGNTGELFF.

The genes are TRBV27 and TRBJ2-7; TRBD1 aligns across 10 bases. This CDR3 comprises 14 residues. CDR1 and CDR2 (germline): MNHEY, SMNVEV (reference sequence). V trimming: 5 bases; J trimming: 4 bases; junction bases outside the gene matches: 5. The DNA for the CDR3 is TGTGCCAGCAGTATCCGGGACAGGGGTTACGAGCAGTACTTC. This codes for CASSIRDRGYEQYF.

This chain connects TRBV29-1 to TRBJ1-1; tentatively, D is TRBD1 (5 bases). There are 13 residues in the CDR3. Per germline, CDR1 SQVTM and CDR2 ANQGSEA. The V end lost 4 bases, the J end lost 11 bases, and 20 bases lay between the germline ends. CDR3 nucleotide sequence: TGCAGCGTTGTACCCCTGGGGGATGAGAAGGCTTTCTTT. It translates to CSVVPLGDEKAFF.

The J gene is TRBJ2-1, the V gene TRBV28; 8 bases fit TRBD2. This CDR3 has 15 residues. CDR1 MDHEN and CDR2 SYDVKM come from the germline V gene. The V gene end was trimmed by 6 bases and the J gene end by 9 bases; junction bases not matched to a gene: 13. Written as DNA, the CDR3 is TGTGCCAGCAGCACTGCTAGCGGGCGGGTGGTTGAGCAGTTCTTC. This codes for CASSTASGRVVEQFF.

Of note for this clone: This may come from a read error, since a much larger clone is one base off. Additional DNA sequences in this sample encode the identical CDR3. The chain recombines TRBV5-1 with TRBJ2-5; D is ambiguous. The CDR3 runs 11 residues. Per the germline V gene, CDR1 is SGHRS and CDR2 is YFSETQ. The CDR3 reads CASTLQETQYF. CDR3 sequence (DNA): TGCGCCAGCACCTTGCAAGAGACCCAGTACTTC.

The V call is TRBV7-2, the J call TRBJ2-7; D unresolved. Trimming stripped 3 bases from V and 4 bases from J, with 13 bases between. Germline V gene sequence: CDR1 SGHTA, CDR2 FQGNSA. The CDR3 is made up of 14 amino acids. The CDR3 sequence: CASSLDAGWYEQYF. The DNA of the CDR3 is TGTGCCAGCAGCTTGGACGCTGGGTGGTACGAGCAGTACTTC.

The chain is built from TRBV4-1 and TRBJ2-5, with a tentative D call TRBD1 (5 bases). Trimming took 4 bases from V and 4 from J, leaving 16 bases between them. CDR1 and CDR2 from the germline V gene are MGHRA and YSYEKL. The CDR3 loop spans 15 amino acids. DNA for the CDR3: TGCGCCAGCAGCCCCACCGTCAGGGTGAGAGAGACCCAGTACTTC. This translates into CASSPTVRVRETQYF.

V usage is TRBV28 and J usage is TRBJ1-1, with D unresolved. Trimming shortened V by 5 bases and J by 4 bases, and 14 bases separated the two germline ends. The CDR3 extends over 14 amino acids. The germline V gene encodes CDR1 MDHEN and CDR2 SYDVKM. In DNA, the CDR3 is TGTGCCAGCAGTGAGAACTGGCAGCGCACTGAAGCTTTCTTT. The encoded protein is CASSENWQRTEAFF.

Comment on this clone: The sample carries other DNA sequences with the same CDR3. The chain recombines TRBV2 with TRBJ2-7, with 8 nucleotides matching TRBD1. The CDR3 runs to 14 residues. From germline, CDR1 is SNHLY and CDR2 FYNNEI. V lost 8 bases and J lost 1; bases outside the gene matches: 7. The CDR3 protein is CASRRDRGSYEQYF. CDR3 DNA: TGTGCCAGCCGCCGCGACAGGGGATCCTACGAGCAGTACTTC.